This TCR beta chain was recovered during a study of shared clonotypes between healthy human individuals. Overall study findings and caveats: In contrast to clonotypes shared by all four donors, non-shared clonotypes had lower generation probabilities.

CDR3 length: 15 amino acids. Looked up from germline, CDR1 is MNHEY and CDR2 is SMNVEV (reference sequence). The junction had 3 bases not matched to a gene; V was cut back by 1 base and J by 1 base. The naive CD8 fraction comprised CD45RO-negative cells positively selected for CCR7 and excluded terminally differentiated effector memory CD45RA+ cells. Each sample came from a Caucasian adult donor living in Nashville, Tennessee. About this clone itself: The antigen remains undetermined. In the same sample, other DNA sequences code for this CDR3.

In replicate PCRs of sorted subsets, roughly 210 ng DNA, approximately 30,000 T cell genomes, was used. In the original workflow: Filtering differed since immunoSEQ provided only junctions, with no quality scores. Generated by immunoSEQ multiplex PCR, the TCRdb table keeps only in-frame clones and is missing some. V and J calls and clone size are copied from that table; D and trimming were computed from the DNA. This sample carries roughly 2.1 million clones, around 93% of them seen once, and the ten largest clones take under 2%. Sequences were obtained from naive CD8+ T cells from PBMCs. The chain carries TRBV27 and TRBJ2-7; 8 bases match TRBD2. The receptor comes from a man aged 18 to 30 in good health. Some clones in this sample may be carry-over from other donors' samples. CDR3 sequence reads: CASSLWSSGSYEQYF. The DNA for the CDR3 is TGTGCCAGCAGTTTATGGTCTAGCGGGTCCTACGAGCAGTACTTC.